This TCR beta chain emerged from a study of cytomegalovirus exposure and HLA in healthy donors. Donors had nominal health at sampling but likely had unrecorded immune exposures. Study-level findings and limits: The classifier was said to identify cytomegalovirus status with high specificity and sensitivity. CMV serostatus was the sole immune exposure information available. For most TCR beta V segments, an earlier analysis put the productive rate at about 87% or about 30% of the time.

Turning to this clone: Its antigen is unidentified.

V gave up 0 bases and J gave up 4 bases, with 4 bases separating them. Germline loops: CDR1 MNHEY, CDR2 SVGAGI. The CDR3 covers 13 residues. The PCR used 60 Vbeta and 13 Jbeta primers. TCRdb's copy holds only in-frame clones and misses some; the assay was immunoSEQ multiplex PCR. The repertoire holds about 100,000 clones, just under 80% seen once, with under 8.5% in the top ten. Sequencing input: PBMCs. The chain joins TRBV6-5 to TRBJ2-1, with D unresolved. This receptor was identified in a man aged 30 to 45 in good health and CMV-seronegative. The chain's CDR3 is CASSYSRYNEQFF. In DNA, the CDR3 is TGTGCCAGCAGTTACTCGAGGTACAATGAGCAGTTCTTC.